These T cell receptor beta chains were read from a single sample in a study of blood T cell repertoires in COVID-19. This table comes from immunoSEQ multiplex PCR, and its TCRdb copy is limited to in-frame clones, with some not included. The sample includes more than 200,000 clones, around 81% of them seen just once. The sequenced material came from PBMCs or T cells enriched from blood (not recorded which). The receptors derive from a man younger than 40 with acute COVID-19. CDR3s include the opening cysteine and the closing phenylalanine or tryptophan. Size is stated for part of the rows, as once, few or many counts, or as a class when the clone is expanded.

CDR3	size	V
CASSGRGQITGELFF	.	TRBV19
CASKLRLAGGDQETQYF	.	TRBV19
CASRRTSGGGNEQFF	.	TRBV27
CASRQGMNTEAFF	once	TRBV12-3/TRBV12-4
CASSPGGTGNYGYTF	few	TRBV5-1
CASSPGQGLPLHF	.	TRBV5-4
CASSAPSGGGAKAYEQYF	once	TRBV9
CAISVSGGQADTQYF	.	TRBV10-3
CASGQQGTWITDTQYF	.	TRBV5-1
CASSPPQTRDNGYTF	.	TRBV28
CASSPSGTGPHEQYF	.	TRBV28
CASSQLGGYEQYF	.	TRBV3-1/TRBV3-2
CASSLGGVQETQYF	.	TRBV5-1
CASSPLAEQPGETQYF	.	TRBV7-6
CASSSQQGALENEQFF	.	TRBV5-1
CASSAGTHVSPLHF	.	TRBV28